The clone carrying this TCR beta chain was seen a few times. Its antigen remains unidentified. This entry belongs to a study of response to subunit inactivated influenza vaccine. Via MiXCR, TCRdb re-called the RT-PCR reads, giving one row per CDR3 protein. The sample has fewer than 700,000 distinct CDR3 sequences, over 10% seen once; the top ten hold around 13%. Points from the study as a whole: Authors suggested each seasonal flu vaccination may recruit only limited numbers of new T cells.

V lost 5 bases and J 8 bases, leaving 12 bases between the germline ends. CDR3 length: 12 residues. Germline CDR1 MNHEY, CDR2 SVGAGI. The sequences come from PBMCs from blood, collected about 40 days after vaccination. The V call is TRBV6-5, the J call TRBJ1-2; D unclear. This clonotype was obtained from a man aged 50-60 years who received an inactivated influenza vaccine. The DNA of the CDR3 is TGTGCCAGCAGTCTACGAGGACGGGGCTACACCTTC. Protein product: CASSLRGRGYTF.